What follows are 3 T cell receptor beta chains derived from one specimen sequenced in a study of regulatory T cells. These TCRs are of unknown antigen specificity. Amplification used 52 TRBV primers and 13 TRBJ primers. Data came from immunoSEQ multiplex PCR; TCRdb stores just in-frame clones and leaves some out. The sample lists roughly 30,000 clones; just under 95% were seen once. Study observations and caveats: In CD3G-deficient patients, conventional CD4+ T cells were enriched for hydrophobic CDR3 residues at positions 6 and 7.

Sequencing was done on a sample of conventional CD4+ T cells sorted from blood. These receptors all stem from a person aged 18-30 years with CD3G deficiency.

The chain joins TRBV28 to TRBJ2-6; a weak D match, TRBD1 (6 bases). Germline V gene sequence: CDR1 MDHEN, CDR2 SYDVKM. The V end was cut by 5 bases, the J end by 4 bases, with 18 bases between. This CDR3 is built from 17 residues. The CDR3 coding sequence is TGTGCCAGCAGTCCCTTTCGGCAGGGGCCCGGGGCCAACGTCCTGACTTTC. Protein sequence: CASSPFRQGPGANVLTF.

V and J are TRBV11-2 and TRBJ2-3; 15 bases map to TRBD2. This CDR3 is 14 amino acids long. Germline assignment: CDR1 SGHAT and CDR2 FQNNGV. V lost 4 bases and J lost 9; bases outside the gene matches: 2. The CDR3 coding sequence is TGTGCCAGCAGCTCAGGGACTAGCGGGAGGACGCAGTATTTT. Protein sequence: CASSSGTSGRTQYF.

V and J are TRBV7-9 and TRBJ2-1; D gene ambiguous. The ends were cut back, 3 bases at V and 5 bases at J, with 8 bases in the middle. The CDR3 extends over 13 amino acids. In germline, CDR1 is SEHNR, CDR2 FQNEAQ (reference sequence). Here the CDR3 reads CASSFSYHNEQFF. In nucleotides, the CDR3 is TGTGCCAGCAGCTTCAGTTACCACAATGAGCAGTTCTTC.